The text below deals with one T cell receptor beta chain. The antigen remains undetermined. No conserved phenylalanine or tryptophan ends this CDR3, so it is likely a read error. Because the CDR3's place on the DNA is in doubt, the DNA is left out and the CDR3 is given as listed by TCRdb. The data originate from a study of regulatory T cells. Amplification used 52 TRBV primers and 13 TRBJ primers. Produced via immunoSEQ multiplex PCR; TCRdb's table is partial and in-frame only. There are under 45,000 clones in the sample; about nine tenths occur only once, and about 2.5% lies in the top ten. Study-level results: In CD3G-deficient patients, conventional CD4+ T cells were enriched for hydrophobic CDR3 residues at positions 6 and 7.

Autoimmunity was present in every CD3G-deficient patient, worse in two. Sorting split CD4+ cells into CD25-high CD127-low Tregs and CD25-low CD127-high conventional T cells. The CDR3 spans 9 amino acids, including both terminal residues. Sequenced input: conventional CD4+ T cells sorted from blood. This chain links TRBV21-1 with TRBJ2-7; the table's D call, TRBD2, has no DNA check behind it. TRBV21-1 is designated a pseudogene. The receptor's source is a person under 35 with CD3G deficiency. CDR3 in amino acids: CASSELAVR.